The text below deals with one T cell receptor (beta chain). Its specificity is not known. This record belongs to a study of graft-versus-host responses after intestinal transplantation. Study summary: The study gave all recipients anti-thymocyte globulin induction, then tacrolimus and steroids for approximately three years. The study's findings and limits: The highest levels of circulating GvH clones went along with early declines in HvG clones after transplant. The marrow of recipients harbored GvH clones, and ileum or blood showed some of them first. Patients who carried graft-donor T cell macrochimerism also had high graft-versus-host to host-versus-graft clonal ratios in their allografts.

V shed 3 bases and J shed 3 bases, with 12 bases lying between them. There are 16 residues in the CDR3. Germline V CDR1 and CDR2: SGHDN, FVKESK. Repertoires were generated with immunoSEQ multiplex PCR, while TCRdb's copy carries only in-frame clones and drops some. The sample has about 16,000 clones; approximately 80% are singletons. Graft material was processed, releasing intraepithelial and lamina propria lymphocytes. This material consisted of ileum tissue, taken less than 600 days after intestinal transplantation. This rearrangement joins TRBV14 to TRBJ2-6; D may match TRBD1 or TRBD2 (5 bases each). The TCR comes from a human patient who received an intestinal transplant, so some T cells may come from the graft donor. The CDR3 bases are TGTGCCAGCAGCCAGGGGGACCATTATGGGGCCAACGTCCTGACTTTC. Translating gives CASSQGDHYGANVLTF.